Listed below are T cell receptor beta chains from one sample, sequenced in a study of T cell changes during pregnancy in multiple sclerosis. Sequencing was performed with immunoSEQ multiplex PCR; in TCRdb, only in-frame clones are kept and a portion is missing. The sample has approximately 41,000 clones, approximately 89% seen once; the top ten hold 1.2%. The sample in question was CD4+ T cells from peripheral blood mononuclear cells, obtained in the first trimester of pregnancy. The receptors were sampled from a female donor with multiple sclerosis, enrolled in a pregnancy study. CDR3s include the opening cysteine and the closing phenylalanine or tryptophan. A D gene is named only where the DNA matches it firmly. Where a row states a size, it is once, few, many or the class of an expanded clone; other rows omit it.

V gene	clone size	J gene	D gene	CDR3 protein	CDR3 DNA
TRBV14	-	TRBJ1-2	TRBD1	CASSPGGYYGYTF	TGTGCCAGCAGCCCAGGGGGCTACTATGGCTACACCTTC
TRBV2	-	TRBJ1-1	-	CASSNTGGTEAFF	TGTGCCAGCAGCAACACAGGTGGAACTGAAGCTTTCTTT
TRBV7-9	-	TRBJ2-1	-	CASSPSTWNEQFF	TGTGCCAGCTCTCCCTCGACTTGGAATGAGCAGTTCTTC
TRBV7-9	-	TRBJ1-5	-	CASSLDRGQPQHF	TGTGCCAGCAGCTTAGATAGAGGACAGCCCCAGCATTTT
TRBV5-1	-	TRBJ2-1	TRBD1	CASSLARTGLHNEQFF	TGCGCCAGCAGCTTGGCTCGGACAGGATTACACAATGAGCAGTTCTTC
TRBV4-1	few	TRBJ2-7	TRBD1	CASSLQGTGTGTYEQYF	TGCGCCAGCAGCCTCCAGGGAACCGGGACAGGTACCTACGAGCAGTACTTC
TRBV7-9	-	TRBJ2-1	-	CASSSSRGLDEQFF	TGTGCCAGCAGCTCCTCCCGGGGACTGGATGAGCAGTTCTTC
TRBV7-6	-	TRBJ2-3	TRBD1	CASSSGTGGRDTQYF	TGTGCCAGCAGCTCCGGGACAGGGGGCAGAGATACGCAGTATTTT
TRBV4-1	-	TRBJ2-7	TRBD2	CASSQVAGVYEQYF	TGCGCCAGCAGCCAAGTTGCGGGAGTTTACGAGCAGTACTTC
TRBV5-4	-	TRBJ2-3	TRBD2	CASSLVGALRLAGGTDTQYF	TGTGCCAGCAGCTTGGTCGGTGCGTTGAGGCTAGCGGGAGGCACAGATACGCAGTATTTT
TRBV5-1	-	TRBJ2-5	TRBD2	CASSRTSEETQYF	TGCGCCAGCAGCCGGACTAGCGAAGAGACCCAGTACTTC
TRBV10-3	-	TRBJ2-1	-	CAISPGGGTYNEQFF	TGTGCCATCAGCCCCGGTGGCGGGACCTACAATGAGCAGTTCTTC